This T cell receptor (beta chain) emerged from a study of shared clonotypes between healthy human individuals. Points from the study as a whole: The sole specimen, blood, was sampled, and tissue repertoires likely differ.

Per the study methods: As immunoSEQ supplied junction-only sequences (without quality scores), filtering differed. Measured with immunoSEQ multiplex PCR; TCRdb has only the in-frame clones, and not every one. Clonal size and the V and J genes are those of that table, whereas D and trimming came from the DNA. The sample yields a few hundred thousand clones, less than 85% seen once. This clone was seen only a few times. Its antigen is not known. Germline V gene sequence: CDR1 SGHRS, CDR2 YFSETQ. V was clipped by 0 bases and J by 5 bases; unmatched bases: 6. This CDR3 spans 15 amino acids. CD45RA+ naive and CD45RA-negative memory subsets were separated from CD4+ cells.

The rearrangement links TRBV5-1 to TRBJ2-3, with TRBD1 identical over 7 bases. The sequencing sample was made of memory CD4+ T cells sorted from blood. Subset here: CD45RA-negative fraction. The receptor was isolated from a man younger than 40 in good health. In DNA, the CDR3 is TGCGCCAGCAGCTTGGAGGCAGGGGGAAAAGATACGCAGTATTTT. Protein sequence: CASSLEAGGKDTQYF.